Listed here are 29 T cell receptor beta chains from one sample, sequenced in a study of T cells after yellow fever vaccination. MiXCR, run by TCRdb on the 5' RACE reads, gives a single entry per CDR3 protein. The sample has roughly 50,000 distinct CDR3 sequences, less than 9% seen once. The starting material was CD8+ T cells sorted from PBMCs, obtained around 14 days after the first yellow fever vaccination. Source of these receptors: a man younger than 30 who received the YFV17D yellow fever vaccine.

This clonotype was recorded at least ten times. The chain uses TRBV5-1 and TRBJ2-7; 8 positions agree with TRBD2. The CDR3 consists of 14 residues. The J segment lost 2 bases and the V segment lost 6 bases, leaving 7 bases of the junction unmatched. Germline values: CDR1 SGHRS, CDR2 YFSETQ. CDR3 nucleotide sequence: TGCGCCAGCAACCAAGCGGGAGCAGCCTACGAGCAGTACTTC. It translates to CASNQAGAAYEQYF.

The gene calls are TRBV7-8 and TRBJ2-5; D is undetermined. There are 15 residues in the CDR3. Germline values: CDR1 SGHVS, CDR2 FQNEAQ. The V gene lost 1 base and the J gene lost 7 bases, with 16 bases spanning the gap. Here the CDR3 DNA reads TGTGCCAGCAGCTTAGACTTTACGGGTGTGTGGACCCAGTACTTC. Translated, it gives CASSLDFTGVWTQYF.

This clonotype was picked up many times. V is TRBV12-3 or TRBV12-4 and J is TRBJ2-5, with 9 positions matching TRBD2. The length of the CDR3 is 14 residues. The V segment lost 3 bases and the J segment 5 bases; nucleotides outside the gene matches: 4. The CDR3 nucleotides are TGTGCCAGCAGTTTGAGCGGGGGGTGGGAGACCCAGTACTTC. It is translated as CASSLSGGWETQYF.

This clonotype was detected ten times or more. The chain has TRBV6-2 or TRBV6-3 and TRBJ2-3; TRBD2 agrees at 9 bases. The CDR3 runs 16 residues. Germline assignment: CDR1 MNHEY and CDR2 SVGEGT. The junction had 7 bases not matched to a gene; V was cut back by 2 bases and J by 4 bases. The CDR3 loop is CASSYPSGTVADTQYF. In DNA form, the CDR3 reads TGTGCCAGCAGTTACCCTAGCGGGACCGTAGCAGATACGCAGTATTTT.

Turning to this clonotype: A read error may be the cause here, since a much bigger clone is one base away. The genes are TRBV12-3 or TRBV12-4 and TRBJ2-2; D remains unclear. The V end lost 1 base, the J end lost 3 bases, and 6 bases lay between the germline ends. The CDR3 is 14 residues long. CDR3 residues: CASSLVLYTGELFF. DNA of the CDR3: TGTGCCAGCAGTTTAGTGCTATACACCGGGGAGCTGTTTTTT.

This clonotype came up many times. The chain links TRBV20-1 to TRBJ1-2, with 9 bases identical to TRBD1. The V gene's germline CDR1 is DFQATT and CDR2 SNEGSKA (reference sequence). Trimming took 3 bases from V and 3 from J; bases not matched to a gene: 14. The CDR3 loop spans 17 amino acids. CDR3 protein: CSASVRDRVFIDYGYTF. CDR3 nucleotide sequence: TGCAGTGCTAGTGTCCGGGACAGGGTTTTTATTGACTATGGCTACACCTTC.

The chain's CDR3 is CASSLGAGVEETQYF. The CDR3 nucleotides read TGTGCCAGCAGTTTGGGGGCAGGGGTAGAAGAGACCCAGTACTTC. The gene calls are TRBV28 and TRBJ2-5, with a possible D match to TRBD1 (6 bases). The CDR3 is 15 residues long. The ends were cut back, 3 bases at V and 3 bases at J, with 14 bases in the middle. The germline V gene has CDR1 MDHEN and CDR2 SYDVKM.

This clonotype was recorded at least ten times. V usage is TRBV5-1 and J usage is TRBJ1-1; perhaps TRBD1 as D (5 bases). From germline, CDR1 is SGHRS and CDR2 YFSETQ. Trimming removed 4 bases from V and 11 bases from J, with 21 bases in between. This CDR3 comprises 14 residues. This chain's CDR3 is CASSPVPLGAGAFF. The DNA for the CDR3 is TGCGCCAGCAGCCCGGTACCATTAGGGGCCGGGGCTTTCTTT.

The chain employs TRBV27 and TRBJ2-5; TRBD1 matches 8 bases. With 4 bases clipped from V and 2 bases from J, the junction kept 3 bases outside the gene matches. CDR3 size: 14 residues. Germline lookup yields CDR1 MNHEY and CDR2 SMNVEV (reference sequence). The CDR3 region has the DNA TGTGCCAGCAGTTCCACAGGGGGGCAAGAGACCCAGTACTTC. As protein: CASSSTGGQETQYF.

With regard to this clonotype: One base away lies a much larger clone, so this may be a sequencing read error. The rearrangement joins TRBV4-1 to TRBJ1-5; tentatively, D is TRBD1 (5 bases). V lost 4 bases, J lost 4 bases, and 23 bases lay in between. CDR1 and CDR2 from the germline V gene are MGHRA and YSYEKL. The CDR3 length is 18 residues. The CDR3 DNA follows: TGCGCCAGCAGCCCGCACTGGGGACTGACTAACTCTAATCAGCCCCAGCATTTT. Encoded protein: CASSPHWGLTNSNQPQHF.

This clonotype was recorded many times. For the CDR3, the DNA is TGCAGTGCTAGAGATTTCTATGGCTACACCTTC. Encoded protein: CSARDFYGYTF. The J gene is TRBJ1-2, the V gene TRBV20-1, with D uncertain. Germline V gives CDR1 DFQATT, CDR2 SNEGSKA (reference sequence). Deletions cut 0 bases from V and 4 bases from J, with 3 bases between. CDR3 length: 11 residues.

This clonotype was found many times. In nucleotides, the CDR3 is TGTGCCAGCAGTTTCACCTCCGGGGCAGATACGCAGTATTTT. It yields the protein CASSFTSGADTQYF. The rearrangement links TRBV12-3 or TRBV12-4 to TRBJ2-3; TRBD2 might be the D (5 bases). V dropped 3 bases and J dropped 4 bases, with 11 bases sitting between them. The CDR3 is 14 residues long.

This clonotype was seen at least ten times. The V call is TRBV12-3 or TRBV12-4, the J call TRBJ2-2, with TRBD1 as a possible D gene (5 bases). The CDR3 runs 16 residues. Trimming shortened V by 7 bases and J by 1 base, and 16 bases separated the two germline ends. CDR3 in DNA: TGTGCCAGCACGGGTCAAGGGGCCGGGAACACCGGGGAGCTGTTTTTT. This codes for CASTGQGAGNTGELFF.

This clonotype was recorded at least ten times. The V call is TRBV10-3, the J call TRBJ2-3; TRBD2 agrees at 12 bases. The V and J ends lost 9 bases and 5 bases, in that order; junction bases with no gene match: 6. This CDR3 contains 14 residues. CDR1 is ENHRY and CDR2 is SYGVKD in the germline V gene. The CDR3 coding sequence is TGTGCCATGGCTAGCGGGGGGGCTCTAGATACGCAGTATTTT. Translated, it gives CAMASGGALDTQYF.

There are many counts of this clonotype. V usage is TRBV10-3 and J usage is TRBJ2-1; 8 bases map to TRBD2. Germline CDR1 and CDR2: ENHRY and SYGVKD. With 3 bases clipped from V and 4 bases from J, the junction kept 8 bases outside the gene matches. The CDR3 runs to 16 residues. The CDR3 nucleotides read TGTGCCATCAGTGATAGTGAGCGGGGGAATTACAATGAGCAGTTCTTC. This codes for CAISDSERGNYNEQFF.

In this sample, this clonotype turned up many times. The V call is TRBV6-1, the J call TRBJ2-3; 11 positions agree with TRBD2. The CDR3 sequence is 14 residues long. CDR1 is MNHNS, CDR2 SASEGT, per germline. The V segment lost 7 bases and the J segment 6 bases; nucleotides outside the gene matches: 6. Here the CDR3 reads CASNSGGAPDTQYF. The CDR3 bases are TGTGCCAGCAATAGCGGGGGGGCCCCGGATACGCAGTATTTT.

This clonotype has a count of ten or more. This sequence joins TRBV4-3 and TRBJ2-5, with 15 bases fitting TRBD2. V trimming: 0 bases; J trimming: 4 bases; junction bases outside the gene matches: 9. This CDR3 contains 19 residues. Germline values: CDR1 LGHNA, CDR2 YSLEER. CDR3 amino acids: CASSQDSGTSGGLRETQYF. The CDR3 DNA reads TGCGCCAGCAGCCAAGACTCCGGGACTAGCGGGGGGTTACGAGAGACCCAGTACTTC.

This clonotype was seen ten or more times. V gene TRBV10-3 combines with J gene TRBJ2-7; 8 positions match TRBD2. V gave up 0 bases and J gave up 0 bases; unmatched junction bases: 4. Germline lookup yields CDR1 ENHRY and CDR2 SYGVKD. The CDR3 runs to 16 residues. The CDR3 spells CAISESGRVLSYEQYV. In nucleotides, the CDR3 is TGTGCCATCAGTGAGTCCGGGAGGGTACTCTCCTACGAGCAGTACGTC.

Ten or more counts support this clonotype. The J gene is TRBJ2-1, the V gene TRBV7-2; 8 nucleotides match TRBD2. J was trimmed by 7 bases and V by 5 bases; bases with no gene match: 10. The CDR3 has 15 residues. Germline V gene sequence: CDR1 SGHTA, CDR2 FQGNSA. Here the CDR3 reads CASSDGGGAWNEQFF. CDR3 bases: TGTGCCAGCAGCGACGGGGGGGGAGCGTGGAATGAGCAGTTCTTC.

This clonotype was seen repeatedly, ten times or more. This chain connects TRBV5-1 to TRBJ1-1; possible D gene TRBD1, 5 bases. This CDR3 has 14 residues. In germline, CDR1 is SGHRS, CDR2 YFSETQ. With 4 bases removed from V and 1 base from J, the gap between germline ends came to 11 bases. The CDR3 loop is CASSPGRSNTEAFF. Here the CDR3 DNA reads TGCGCCAGCAGCCCGGGACGGTCGAACACTGAAGCTTTCTTT.

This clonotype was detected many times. The CDR3 sequence: CASSLAQGQGENTGELFF. CDR3 nucleotide sequence: TGCGCCAGCAGCTTGGCCCAGGGACAGGGGGAGAACACCGGGGAGCTGTTTTTT. The chain has TRBV5-1 and TRBJ2-2; TRBD1 agrees at 11 bases. CDR3 length equals 18 residues. J lost 1 base, V lost 0 bases, and 5 bases had no gene match. Germline lookup yields CDR1 SGHRS and CDR2 YFSETQ.

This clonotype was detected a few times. CDR3 loop: CASIRGGGIQETQYF. The CDR3 bases are TGTGCCAGCATTAGGGGGGGTGGCATCCAAGAGACCCAGTACTTC. The J gene is TRBJ2-5, the V gene TRBV6-2 or TRBV6-3; possible D gene TRBD2, 7 bases. Germline V lookup: CDR1 MNHEY, CDR2 SVGEGT. The V end was cut by 7 bases, the J end by 1 base, with 16 bases between. The CDR3 totals 15 residues.

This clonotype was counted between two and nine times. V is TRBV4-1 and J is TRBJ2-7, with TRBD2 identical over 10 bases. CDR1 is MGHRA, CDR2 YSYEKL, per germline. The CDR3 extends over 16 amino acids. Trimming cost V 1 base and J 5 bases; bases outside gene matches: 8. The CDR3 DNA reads TGCGCCAGCAGCCAAGGATTTAGAGCGGGGGGGAACGAGCAGTACTTC. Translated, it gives CASSQGFRAGGNEQYF.

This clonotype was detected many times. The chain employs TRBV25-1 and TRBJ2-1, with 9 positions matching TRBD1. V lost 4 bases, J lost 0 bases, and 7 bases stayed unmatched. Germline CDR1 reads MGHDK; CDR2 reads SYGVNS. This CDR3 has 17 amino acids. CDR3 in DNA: TGTGCCAGCAGTGGACGGACAGGGGTCTTCTCCTACAATGAGCAGTTCTTC. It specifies CASSGRTGVFSYNEQFF. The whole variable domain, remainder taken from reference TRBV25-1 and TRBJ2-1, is EADIYQTPRYLVIGTGKKITLECSQTMGHDKMYWYQQDPGMELHLIHYSYGVNSTEKGDLSSESTVSRIRTEHFPLTLESARPSHTSQYLCASSGRTGVFSYNEQFFGPGTRLTVL.

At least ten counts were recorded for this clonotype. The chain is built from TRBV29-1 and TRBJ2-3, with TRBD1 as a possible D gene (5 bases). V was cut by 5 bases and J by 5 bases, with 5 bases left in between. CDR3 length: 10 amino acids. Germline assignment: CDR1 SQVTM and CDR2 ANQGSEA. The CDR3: CSVQGDTQYF. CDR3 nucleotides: TGCAGCGTTCAGGGAGATACGCAGTATTTT.

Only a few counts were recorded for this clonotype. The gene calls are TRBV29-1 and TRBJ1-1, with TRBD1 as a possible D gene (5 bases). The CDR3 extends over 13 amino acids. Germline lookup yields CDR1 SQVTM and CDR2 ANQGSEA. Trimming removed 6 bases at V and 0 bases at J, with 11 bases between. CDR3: CSVPDRLNTEAFF. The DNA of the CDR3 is TGCAGCGTACCTGACAGATTGAACACTGAAGCTTTCTTT. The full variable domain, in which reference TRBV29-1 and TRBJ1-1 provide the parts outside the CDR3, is SAVISQKPSRDICQRGTSLTIQCQVDSQVTMMFWYRQQPGQSLTLIATANQGSEATYESGFVIDKFPISRPNLTFSTLTVSNMSPEDSSIYLCSVPDRLNTEAFFGQGTRLTVV.

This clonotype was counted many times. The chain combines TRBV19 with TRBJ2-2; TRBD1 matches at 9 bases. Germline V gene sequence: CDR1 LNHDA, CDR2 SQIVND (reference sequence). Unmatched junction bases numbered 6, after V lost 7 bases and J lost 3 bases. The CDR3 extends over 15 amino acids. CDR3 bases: TGTGCCAGTATCCCCGGGACAGGGTACACCGGGGAGCTGTTTTTT. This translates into CASIPGTGYTGELFF.

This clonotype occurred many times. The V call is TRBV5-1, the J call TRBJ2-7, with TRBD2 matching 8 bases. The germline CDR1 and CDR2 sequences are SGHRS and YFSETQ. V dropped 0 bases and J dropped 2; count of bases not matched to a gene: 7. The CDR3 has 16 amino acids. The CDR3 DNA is TGCGCCAGCAGCTTGGGAATAGCGGGGACTACCTACGAGCAGTACTTC. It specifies CASSLGIAGTTYEQYF.

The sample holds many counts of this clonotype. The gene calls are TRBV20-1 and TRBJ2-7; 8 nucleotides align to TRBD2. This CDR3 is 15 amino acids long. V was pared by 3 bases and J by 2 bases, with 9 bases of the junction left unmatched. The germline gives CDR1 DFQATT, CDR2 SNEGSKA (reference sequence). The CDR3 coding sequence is TGCAGTGCTAGTGGGGCGGGACTAGTCACCTACGAGCAGTACTTC. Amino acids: CSASGAGLVTYEQYF.